This T cell receptor (beta chain) stems from a study of response to subunit inactivated influenza vaccine. Study outcomes and limitations: Authors suggested few new T cells are recruited by each seasonal influenza vaccination.

This clonotype was seen only a few times. As yet, its antigen is unknown. TCRdb passed the RT-PCR reads through MiXCR, listing each CDR3 protein once. The table includes about 700,000 distinct CDR3 sequences, about 15% detected once. Losses at the gene ends were 6 bases for V and 6 bases for J; bases not matched to a gene: 4. The CDR3 loop spans 13 amino acids. Germline V lookup: CDR1 MDHEN, CDR2 SYDVKM. The source is a man aged 45 to 65 who received an inactivated influenza vaccine. This chain joins TRBV28 and TRBJ2-3; 9 bases are shared with TRBD2. The source was PBMCs from blood, collected 14 to 15 days before vaccination. The CDR3 is CASRDSGSDTQYF. DNA for the CDR3: TGTGCCAGCAGAGATAGCGGGAGTGATACGCAGTATTTT.